This TCR beta chain is drawn from a study of blood T cell repertoires in COVID-19. Study background: The United States, Italy and Spain were the sources of the acute and convalescent COVID-19 samples. PBMCs, B-cell-depleted T cells, or T cells provided the cDNA or gDNA that made up the material.

The V gene lost 6 bases and the J gene lost 2 bases, with 7 bases spanning the gap. Germline CDR1 is SQVTM and CDR2 is ANQGSEA. This CDR3 spans 11 amino acids. This clone was found a few times. The Seattle patients joined while their infection was active and were tracked longitudinally afterward. In the source study's methods: Reference gene primer amplification in the assay estimated nucleated cell counts. Sequencing was performed with immunoSEQ multiplex PCR; in TCRdb, only in-frame clones are kept and a portion is missing. The V and J calls and clone size come from that table; D and trimming were worked out from the DNA. The sample carries about 68,000 clones, about 91% recorded once.

Specimen: peripheral blood. The sequence came from a middle-aged man with COVID-19, enrolled during active disease. The rearrangement joins TRBV29-1 to TRBJ1-2, with a weak D call TRBD1 (6 bases). CDR3 DNA: TGCAGCGTCCAGGGGAACTATGGCTACACCTTC. Its protein product is CSVQGNYGYTF.